The sequence of this T cell receptor (beta chain) was determined in a study of cytomegalovirus exposure and HLA in healthy donors. Study conclusions and caveats: A later analysis found first-cohort TCR clusters tended to co-occur in the 120 validation repertoires.

This table comes from immunoSEQ multiplex PCR, and its TCRdb copy is limited to in-frame clones, with some not included. The table records roughly 50,000 clones, approximately 89% of them present only once. This clone was counted once. Antigen: not known. The donors were part of the validation cohort, which consisted of roughly 120 subjects and was separate from the first cohort of 666 subjects. The specimen sequenced was PBMCs. The sequence was obtained from a woman between 18 and 29 years old in good health and CMV-seropositive.

The chain's CDR3 is CASTRGGTDTQYF. For the CDR3, the DNA is TGTGCCAGCACGCGGGGGGGCACAGATACGCAGTATTTT. The chain couples TRBV9 to TRBJ2-3, with TRBD2 matching over 8 bases. With V trimmed by 6 bases and J by 1 base, 1 base remained unmatched. CDR1 is SGDLS, CDR2 YYNGEE, per germline. The CDR3 covers 13 residues.